The 31 T cell receptor beta chains below come from one sample, sequenced in a study of radiotherapy plus CTLA-4 blockade in lung cancer. Repertoires were generated with immunoSEQ multiplex PCR, while TCRdb's copy carries only in-frame clones and drops some. Here the sample spans over 30,000 clones, 79% being singletons. The sample consisted of peripheral blood, taken from a patient treated with radiotherapy plus ipilimumab. These receptors came from a human donor with non-small cell lung cancer that progressed on radiotherapy plus ipilimumab.

The V and J genes are TRBV6-1 and TRBJ2-1; 9 nucleotides agree with TRBD2. The CDR3 consists of 16 residues. Per the germline V gene, CDR1 is MNHNS and CDR2 is SASEGT. Trimming at V came to 3 bases and at J to 8 bases, leaving 11 bases not matched to a gene. CDR3 DNA sequence: TGTGCCAGCAGTGACCCAGGAGCGGGGGGCAGGGATGAGCAGTTCTTC. Its protein is CASSDPGAGGRDEQFF.

This sequence joins TRBV19 and TRBJ1-5; 9 nucleotides agree with TRBD1. V dropped 5 bases and J dropped 7; count of bases not matched to a gene: 3. The CDR3 loop spans 13 amino acids. In germline, CDR1 is LNHDA, CDR2 SQIVND (reference sequence). The CDR3 nucleotides read TGTGCCAGTAGTGATACAGGGGGCCAGCCCCAGCATTTT. Translating it yields CASSDTGGQPQHF. Supplemented by reference TRBV19 and TRBJ1-5, the full variable domain reads DGGITQSPKYLFRKEGQNVTLSCEQNLNHDAMYWYRQDPGQGLRLIYYSQIVNDFQKGDIAEGYSVSREKKESFPLTVTSAQKNPTAFYLCASSDTGGQPQHFGDGTRLSIL.

The gene calls are TRBV7-6 and TRBJ2-5; TRBD1 agrees at 7 bases. TRBJ2-7 explains the end of the DNA better; the J call may be wrong. The CDR3 contains 14 residues. Germline CDR1 and CDR2: SGHVS and FNYEAQ. The CDR3 here is CASSPRQGSDEQYF. In nucleotides, the CDR3 is TGTGCCAGCAGTCCTAGACAGGGATCGGACGAGCAGTACTTC.

V usage is TRBV29-1 and J usage is TRBJ1-1, with a tentative D call TRBD1 (6 bases). This CDR3 contains 13 residues. Germline V lookup: CDR1 SQVTM, CDR2 ANQGSEA. V lost 8 bases to trimming and J lost 0 bases, with 13 bases between them. The CDR3 DNA follows: TGCAGCACGACAGGAATATTGAACACTGAAGCTTTCTTT. Protein product: CSTTGILNTEAFF.

This chain links TRBV7-8 with TRBJ1-6; D is uncertain. CDR3 length equals 12 residues. Trimming cost V 7 bases and J 10 bases, with 11 bases left between them. The V gene's germline CDR1 is SGHVS and CDR2 FQNEAQ. The CDR3 is CASTGDGSPLHF. The CDR3 DNA is TGTGCCAGCACCGGGGATGGGTCACCCCTCCACTTT.

This clone was picked up one time. The V and J genes are TRBV14 and TRBJ2-1; possible D gene TRBD1, 5 bases. CDR3 length: 16 residues. Trimming removed 4 bases at V and 5 bases at J, with 18 bases between. From germline, CDR1 is SGHDN and CDR2 FVKESK. The CDR3 reads CASSLPLGARDNEQFF. The CDR3 DNA reads TGTGCCAGCAGCCTCCCCCTAGGGGCACGAGACAATGAGCAGTTCTTC. Supplemented by reference TRBV14 and TRBJ2-1, the full variable domain reads EAGVTQFPSHSVIEKGQTVTLRCDPISGHDNLYWYRRVMGKEIKFLLHFVKESKQDESGMPNNRFLAERTGGTYSTLKVQPAELEDSGVYFCASSLPLGARDNEQFFGPGTRLTVL.

V gene TRBV7-2 combines with J gene TRBJ2-4, with a tentative D call TRBD2 (6 bases). CDR3 length equals 14 residues. Germline loops: CDR1 SGHTA, CDR2 FQGNSA. V dropped 2 bases and J dropped 4 bases, with 9 bases sitting between them. CDR3 bases: TGTGCCAGCAGCTTAATGGCGGGGAAAAACATTCAGTACTTC. Its translation is CASSLMAGKNIQYF. The variable domain in full, with the rest retrieved from reference TRBV7-2 and TRBJ2-4, is GAGVSQSPSNKVTEKGKDVELRCDPISGHTALYWYRQSLGQGLEFLIYFQGNSAPDKSGLPSDRFSAERTGGSVSTLTIQRTQQEDSAVYLCASSLMAGKNIQYFGAGTRLSVL.

V usage is TRBV4-3 and J usage is TRBJ1-4; D is perhaps TRBD1 (5 bases). Germline V gene data show CDR1 as LGHNA and CDR2 as YSLEER. The CDR3 is 14 amino acids. V was cut by 1 base and J by 4 bases, with 7 bases left in between. This CDR3 reads CASSQGQLNEKLFF. The CDR3 coding sequence is TGCGCCAGCAGCCAAGGACAGCTTAATGAAAAACTGTTTTTT.

This chain uses TRBV5-1 with TRBJ2-6; no clear D gene. The CDR3 is made up of 16 amino acids. The germline CDR1 and CDR2 sequences are SGHRS and YFSETQ. V lost 1 base and J lost 4, with 12 bases in between. The CDR3 reads CASSLTASPGANVLTF. In DNA form, the CDR3 reads TGCGCCAGCAGCTTGACAGCCTCACCCGGGGCCAACGTCCTGACTTTC.

This rearrangement joins TRBV2 to TRBJ2-7; the match to TRBD2 covers 9 bases. The ends lost 10 bases at V and 4 bases at J; junction bases unmatched: 5. This CDR3 comprises 12 residues. Germline lookup yields CDR1 SNHLY and CDR2 FYNNEI. In DNA form, the CDR3 reads TGTGCCAACCAGCGGGGGGAGTACGAGCAGTACTTC. Translation: CANQRGEYEQYF. The complete variable domain, with remaining parts taken from reference TRBV2 and TRBJ2-7, reads EPEVTQTPSHQVTQMGQEVILRCVPISNHLYFYWYRQILGQKVEFLVSFYNNEISEKSEIFDDQFSVERPDGSNFTLKIRSTKLEDSAMYFCANQRGEYEQYFGPGTRLTVT.

The chain joins TRBV10-3 to TRBJ1-5, with 8 positions matching TRBD1. J gave up 7 bases and V 2 bases, and 10 bases lay outside the gene matches. CDR3 size: 16 residues. Per germline, CDR1 ENHRY and CDR2 SYGVKD. The CDR3 nucleotides read TGTGCCATCAGTGAGCCGACAGGGACAGGAGGGCAGCCCCAGCATTTT. Its protein product is CAISEPTGTGGQPQHF.

The chain carries TRBV27 and TRBJ1-1; D may be TRBD1 (5 bases). Trimming cost V 6 bases and J 3 bases, with 8 bases left between them. The CDR3 is made up of 12 amino acids. Germline CDR1 MNHEY, CDR2 SMNVEV (reference sequence). The CDR3 DNA sequence: TGTGCCAGCAGCCAGGGATACACTGAAGCTTTCTTT. Residues: CASSQGYTEAFF.

The chain is built from TRBV7-6 and TRBJ2-7, with 7 bases lining up with TRBD1. There are 15 residues in the CDR3. Germline assignment: CDR1 SGHVS and CDR2 FNYEAQ. The junction had 6 bases not matched to a gene; V was cut back by 0 bases and J by 4 bases. CDR3 bases: TGTGCCAGCAGCTTAGCGTCGACAGGGCCATACGAGCAGTACTTC. Its protein is CASSLASTGPYEQYF.

In regard to this clone: An end of the junction does not agree with germline; a read error may underlie this. This sequence joins TRBV28 and TRBJ1-5, with 9 bases identical to TRBD1. The germline V gene encodes CDR1 MDHEN and CDR2 SYDVKM. The CDR3 consists of 15 residues. The CDR3: CAGSLRTGVGQPQHF. CDR3 sequence (DNA): TGTGCCGGCAGTTTAAGGACAGGGGTCGGTCAGCCCCAGCATTTT.

The chain links TRBV4-1 to TRBJ2-5, with TRBD2 matching 11 bases. V trimming: 4 bases; J trimming: 5 bases; junction bases outside the gene matches: 3. Germline CDR1 is MGHRA and CDR2 is YSYEKL. The CDR3 runs to 14 residues. CDR3 nucleotide sequence: TGCGCCAGCAGCCGACTAGCGGGGCCTGAGACCCAGTACTTC. Its protein is CASSRLAGPETQYF.

Written as DNA, the CDR3 is TGTGCCAGCAGTCATAGGGAGGGTAGCTCCTACGAGCAGTACTTC. Translation gives CASSHREGSSYEQYF. This chain links TRBV7-6 with TRBJ2-7, with 7 bases that match TRBD2. Germline lookup yields CDR1 SGHVS and CDR2 FNYEAQ. V was clipped by 6 bases and J by 0 bases; unmatched bases: 8. There are 15 residues in the CDR3.

This chain links TRBV5-1 with TRBJ1-6, with 8 nucleotides matching TRBD1. CDR3 length: 14 amino acids. Per the germline V gene, CDR1 is SGHRS and CDR2 is YFSETQ. The junction had 7 bases not matched to a gene; V was cut back by 4 bases and J by 10 bases. CDR3 protein: CASSLDREQSPLHF. CDR3 coding DNA: TGCGCCAGCAGCCTGGACAGGGAGCAGTCACCCCTCCACTTT.

The chain is built from TRBV15 and TRBJ2-7, with TRBD1 matching 12 bases. Trimming at V came to 5 bases and at J to 5 bases, leaving 16 bases not matched to a gene. This CDR3 spans 18 amino acids. Germline V CDR1 and CDR2: LNHNV, YYDKDF (reference sequence). The CDR3 loop is CATSRPTAGTGGYNEQYF. In nucleotides, the CDR3 is TGTGCCACCAGCCGACCAACGGCCGGGACAGGGGGCTACAACGAGCAGTACTTC.

The V and J genes are TRBV11-2 and TRBJ2-1; 8 bases align to TRBD2. The CDR3 consists of 16 residues. With V trimmed by 4 bases and J by 3 bases, 8 bases remained unmatched. In germline, CDR1 is SGHAT, CDR2 FQNNGV. CDR3: CASSYGGESLYNEQFF. The CDR3 nucleotides read TGTGCCAGCAGCTACGGGGGGGAGAGCCTCTACAATGAGCAGTTCTTC.

This clone appeared once. V gene TRBV7-9 combines with J gene TRBJ1-2; D is uncertain. Germline V gene lookup returns CDR1 SEHNR and CDR2 FQNEAQ (reference sequence). This CDR3 contains 13 residues. V lost 3 bases, J lost 4 bases, and 9 bases lay in between. CDR3 nucleotides: TGTGCCAGCAGCTTGGGAGGCATCTATGGCTACACCTTC. Amino acids: CASSLGGIYGYTF.

V is TRBV7-3 and J is TRBJ1-5; TRBD1 aligns across 7 bases. The CDR3 sequence is 14 residues long. V trimming: 11 bases; J trimming: 3 bases; junction bases outside the gene matches: 10. Germline CDR1 SGHTA, CDR2 FQGTGA. The CDR3 protein is CAGETGIYNQPQHF. In DNA form, the CDR3 reads TGTGCCGGGGAGACAGGGATATACAATCAGCCCCAGCATTTT.

The chain carries TRBV27 and TRBJ2-7, with D uncertain. The germline V and J ends were trimmed by 6 bases and 1 base, with 4 bases remaining between them. The CDR3 length is 11 residues. Germline-derived CDR1 and CDR2 are MNHEY and SMNVEV (reference sequence). Here the CDR3 DNA reads TGTGCCAGCAGGTCGTCCTACGAGCAGTACTTC. Its protein is CASRSSYEQYF.

This chain joins TRBV28 and TRBJ1-2; D perhaps matches TRBD1 (5 bases). V was trimmed by 6 bases and J by 1 base, leaving 9 bases between them. The CDR3 has 13 amino acids. Germline V gives CDR1 MDHEN, CDR2 SYDVKM. CDR3 DNA: TGTGCCAGCAGCTGGCAGGGTAACTATGGCTACACCTTC. The encoded protein is CASSWQGNYGYTF.

V is TRBV18 and J is TRBJ2-3, with D tentatively TRBD2 (5 bases). Germline CDR1 is KGHSH and CDR2 is LQKENI. The CDR3 runs 16 residues. V was cut by 2 bases and J by 2 bases, with 14 bases left in between. CDR3 amino acids: CASSPTGLGLTDTQYF. The CDR3 region has the DNA TGTGCCAGCTCACCAACGGGCCTTGGACTCACAGATACGCAGTATTTT.

This clone was counted between two and nine times. This chain uses TRBV5-1 with TRBJ2-3, with 9 bases lining up with TRBD2. With V trimmed by 2 bases and J by 2 bases, 3 bases remained unmatched. Germline CDR1 SGHRS, CDR2 YFSETQ. CDR3 size: 15 residues. The CDR3 DNA sequence: TGCGCCAGCAGCTTTAGCGGGGGCGACACAGATACGCAGTATTTT. Its translation is CASSFSGGDTDTQYF.

This clone was recorded a few times. The chain has TRBV5-4 and TRBJ1-1; D is perhaps TRBD1 (6 bases). V shed 0 bases and J shed 6 bases, with 15 bases lying between them. The CDR3 is 15 residues long. The V gene's germline CDR1 is SGHNT and CDR2 YYREEE (reference sequence). CDR3 bases: TGTGCCAGCAGCTTGGAGGGTTCAAGGGGGTCTGAAGCTTTCTTT. Protein sequence: CASSLEGSRGSEAFF.

The gene calls are TRBV9 and TRBJ2-2, with TRBD2 matching 8 bases. Germline assignment: CDR1 SGDLS and CDR2 YYNGEE. CDR3 length: 17 residues. V was pared by 4 bases and J by 7 bases, with 15 bases of the junction left unmatched. The chain's CDR3 is CASSPRGGITARGELFF. The CDR3 coding sequence is TGTGCCAGCAGCCCTCGGGGGGGAATAACGGCCCGCGGGGAGCTGTTTTTT. The full variable domain, completed using reference TRBV9 and TRBJ2-2, is DSGVTQTPKHLITATGQRVTLRCSPRSGDLSVYWYQQSLDQGLQFLIQYYNGEERAKGNILERFSAQQFPDLHSELNLSSLELGDSALYFCASSPRGGITARGELFFGEGSRLTVL.

This CDR3 is CASSPSITGRYGYTF. The CDR3 region has the DNA TGTGCCAGCTCACCGTCTATCACAGGGCGCTATGGCTACACCTTC. This chain joins TRBV18 and TRBJ1-2; maybe TRBD1 (6 bases). Trimming pared 3 bases from V and 4 bases from J, leaving 15 bases between. Per germline, CDR1 KGHSH and CDR2 LQKENI. This CDR3 comprises 15 residues.

The chain uses TRBV29-1 and TRBJ2-1; 8 bases agree with TRBD2. V was clipped by 6 bases and J by 8 bases; unmatched bases: 9. Germline V lookup: CDR1 SQVTM, CDR2 ANQGSEA. This CDR3 region has 13 residues. CDR3 residues: CSVPGLEFYEQFF. CDR3 coding DNA: TGCAGCGTCCCGGGACTAGAGTTCTATGAGCAGTTCTTC.

This chain connects TRBV5-6 to TRBJ1-5; 7 bases agree with TRBD1. V lost 3 bases to trimming and J lost 5 bases; unmatched junction nucleotides: 5. The V gene's germline CDR1 is SGHDT and CDR2 YYEEEE. This CDR3 contains 14 residues. The CDR3 sequence is CASSYQGGDQPQHF. The CDR3 nucleotides are TGTGCCAGCAGCTACCAGGGGGGCGATCAGCCCCAGCATTTT.

The chain uses TRBV29-1 and TRBJ1-2, with unresolved D. The CDR3 extends over 12 amino acids. V was shortened by 7 bases and J by 4 bases, with 13 bases between the two germline ends. The germline V gene encodes CDR1 SQVTM and CDR2 ANQGSEA. CDR3 loop: CSARESGYGYTF. As DNA, the CDR3 is TGCAGCGCGCGGGAATCAGGCTATGGCTACACCTTC.